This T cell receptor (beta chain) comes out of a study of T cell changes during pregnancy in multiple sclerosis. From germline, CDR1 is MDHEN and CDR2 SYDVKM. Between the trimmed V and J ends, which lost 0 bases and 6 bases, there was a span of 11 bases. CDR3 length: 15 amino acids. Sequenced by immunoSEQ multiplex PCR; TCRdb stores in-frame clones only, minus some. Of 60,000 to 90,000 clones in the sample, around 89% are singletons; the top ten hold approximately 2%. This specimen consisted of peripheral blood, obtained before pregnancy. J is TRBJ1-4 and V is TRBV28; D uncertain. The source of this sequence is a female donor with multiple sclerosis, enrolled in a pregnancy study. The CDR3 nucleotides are TGTGCCAGCAGTTTATGGCGGGGTGCGGATGAAAAACTGTTTTTT. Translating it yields CASSLWRGADEKLFF.